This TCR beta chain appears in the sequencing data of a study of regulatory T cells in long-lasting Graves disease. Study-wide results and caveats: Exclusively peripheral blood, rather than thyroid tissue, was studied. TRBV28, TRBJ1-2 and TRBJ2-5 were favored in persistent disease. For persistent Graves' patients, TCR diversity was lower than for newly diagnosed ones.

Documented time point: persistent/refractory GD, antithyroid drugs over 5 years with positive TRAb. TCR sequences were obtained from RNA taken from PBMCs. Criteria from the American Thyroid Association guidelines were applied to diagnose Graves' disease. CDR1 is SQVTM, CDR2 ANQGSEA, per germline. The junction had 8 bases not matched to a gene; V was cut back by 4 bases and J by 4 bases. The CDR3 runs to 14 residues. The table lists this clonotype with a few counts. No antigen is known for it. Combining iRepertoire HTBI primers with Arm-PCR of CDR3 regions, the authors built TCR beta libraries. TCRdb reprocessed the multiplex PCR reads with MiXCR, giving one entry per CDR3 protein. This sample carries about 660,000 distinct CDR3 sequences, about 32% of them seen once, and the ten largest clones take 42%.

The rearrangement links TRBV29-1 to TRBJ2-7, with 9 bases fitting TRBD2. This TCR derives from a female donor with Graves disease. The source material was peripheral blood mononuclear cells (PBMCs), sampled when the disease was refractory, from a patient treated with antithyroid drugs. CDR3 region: CSVVDSGSLYEQYF. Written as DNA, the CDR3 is TGCAGCGTTGTTGATAGCGGGAGTCTATACGAGCAGTACTTC.